The T cell receptor beta chain under discussion was sequenced for a study of OX40 agonist ivuxolimab in advanced cancers. Across the whole study: Participants averaged 60 years of age (range roughly 23 to 80) and were 82.7% male. Prior checkpoint blockade (anti-PD-1, anti-PD-L1 or anti-CTLA-4) was permitted; roughly 40% had it.

Notes on the study in general: Circulating CD4+ and CD8+ T cells showed clonal expansion by week 6 at 0.1 to 3.0 mg/kg. There were also nonresponders showing low normalized T-cell clonal expansion.

Here immunoSEQ multiplex PCR was the method, and the copy in TCRdb shows in-frame clones only, minus some. The sample consists of about 97,000 clones, 86% of them appearing once. Note on this clone: Its antigen is not known.

J gave up 4 bases and V 6 bases, and 14 bases lay outside the gene matches. Germline assignment: CDR1 MNHGY and CDR2 SAAAGT. This CDR3 region has 18 residues. The material was CD4+ or CD8+ T cells sorted from blood, obtained in a trial of the OX40 agonist ivuxolimab. The sequence was obtained from an adult with an advanced solid tumor such as melanoma, head and neck, liver or kidney cancer. The gene calls are TRBV6-8 and TRBJ1-4, with TRBD1 identical over 10 bases. The CDR3 nucleotides are TGTGCCAGCAGCACCATGGACAGGGGGGCGCATTGTAATGAAAAACTGTTTTTT. It codes for CASSTMDRGAHCNEKLFF.